This TCR beta chain was documented in a study of blood T cell repertoires in COVID-19 (dated by TCRdb to 2018 to 2020). As for the study more broadly: Samples from collaborators originated in the United States, Italy and Spain and spanned both the acute and convalescent phases of COVID-19. Where available, HLA class I and class II types were taken from metadata supplied by the sample provider and were not determined by assay-based typing. The prospective study material was composed of cDNA or gDNA derived from T cells, B-cell-depleted T cells, or PBMCs. The dataset comprised deeply sampled blood TCRbeta repertoires from subjects exposed to, actively infected with, or recovered from COVID-19. The repertoires were released in a freely available public database meant as a resource for research on the immune response to SARS-CoV-2. The samples were drawn from two sources: the first 160 participants of the ongoing ImmuneRACE study, and over 950 subjects contributed by 6 global collaborators. The sample metadata nearly always contained a de-identified subject ID, COVID-19 status, age in years and sex.

In the prospective study, participants were 18 to 89 years old, resided in around 25 geographic areas of the United States, and were enrolled through a virtual design. To assign participants to cohorts, the prospective study relied on clinical history that participants themselves reported in a screening survey and a study questionnaire. Recovered participants in ImmuneRACE Cohort 3 were defined as having two consecutive negative NP/OP PCR tests, clearance from a healthcare professional, or resolution of symptoms. Mobile phlebotomists in the prospective study collected whole blood, serum and a nasopharyngeal or oropharyngeal swab from every participant. Participants in the prospective study had the option to provide additional blood draws and questionnaires over a roughly 2-month period. Before DNA extraction, blood samples from the prospective study were shipped at room temperature or frozen. Comment on this clone: Its antigen remains unidentified. There are no base qualities to consult, and no much larger clone falls within one base.

TCRbeta CDR3 regions were amplified from genomic DNA by means of the immunoSEQ Assay, a bias-controlled multiplex PCR. The paper's data handling went like this. The number of nucleated cells in each sample was estimated by amplification of reference gene primers within the assay. To quantify the absolute abundance of each unique TCRbeta CDR3 rearrangement, sequence reads were collapsed and filtered. For each sample, productive Simpson clonality was calculated as the square root of Simpson's diversity index across productive rearrangements. This is the immuneACCESS table as TCRdb keeps it, with only in-frame sequences that have V and J called. A part of the clones is gone; compared with another copy, unresolved V genes explain less than half, and the rest is unexplained. V, J and clone size reflect that table, while D and trimming were determined from the DNA. The sample has approximately 480,000 clones on record, about 85% of them singletons. Under 0.75% of the sample is taken by the ten largest.

Here is what the overall study found, with its caveats: The amount of clinical and demographic metadata varied by source and participant and was provided uncurated.

Based on the germline V gene, the CDR1 and CDR2 sequences are SQVTM and ANQGSEA. Trimming removed 5 bases from V and 2 bases from J, leaving 12 bases between the germline ends. From its cysteine to its phenylalanine, the CDR3 spans 13 amino acids. Only CDR3 DNA remains: 39 bases, in frame from the first base. Source material: PBMCs or T cells enriched from blood (not recorded which). The TCR sequence derives from a woman aged 18-35 years who had recovered from COVID-19. Here the chain combines TRBV29-1 and TRBJ1-2; the D gene is unclear. The DNA reads TGCAGCGTTAGTAGACTATCGAACTATGGCTACACCTTC. This sequence encodes CSVSRLSNYGYTF.